This is a list of T cell receptor beta chains from one sample in a study of control samples from healthy donors and cancer patients. TCRdb's copy holds only in-frame clones and misses some; the assay was immunoSEQ multiplex PCR. There are approximately 49,000 clones in the sample; approximately 90% occur only once, and more than 1.5% lies in the top ten. Sequencing was done on a sample of PBMCs. These TCRs come from a man aged 35-49 years with colorectal cancer. Each CDR3 is given with its conserved first and last residue. D genes are given only for firm matches. Clone sizes are given selectively: once, few, many, or a class where the clone is expanded.

clone size	D gene	V gene	J gene	CDR3 DNA	CDR3 protein
-	TRBD1	TRBV10-3	TRBJ1-5	TGTGCCATCAGTGAGTCCTACAGGGGTTCAGGGCAGCCCCAGCATTTT	CAISESYRGSGQPQHF
-	TRBD1	TRBV6-5	TRBJ1-2	TGTGCCAGCAGCAAAATCGGACAGGGGGTTGGCTACACCTTC	CASSKIGQGVGYTF
once	TRBD1	TRBV9	TRBJ2-3	TGTGCCAGCAGCGCACAGAGGGGACAGGGGGCGGATACGCAGTATTTT	CASSAQRGQGADTQYF
-	-	TRBV27	TRBJ2-7	TGTGCCAGCAGTTTAACAACAGCTTCCTACGAGCAGTACTTC	CASSLTTASYEQYF
-	-	TRBV9	TRBJ2-2	TGTGCCAGCAGCCCCACCGGGACGGAGAACACCGGGGAGCTGTTTTTT	CASSPTGTENTGELFF
-	-	TRBV15	TRBJ2-5	TGTGCCACCAGCAGAGGGACGTCGTGGAGGGAGACCCAGTACTTC	CATSRGTSWRETQYF
-	TRBD1	TRBV9	TRBJ1-3	TGTGCCAGCAGCCCGATAGGACAGGGGGCAGCTGGAAACACCATATATTTT	CASSPIGQGAAGNTIYF
-	-	TRBV7-8	TRBJ1-1	TGTGCCAGCAGCTTAGAGGATTACACTGAAGCTTTCTTT	CASSLEDYTEAFF
-	-	TRBV28	TRBJ1-2	TGTGCCAGCAGTATGGACGCCCTCTACACCTTC	CASSMDALYTF
-	-	TRBV5-1	TRBJ1-6	TGCGCCAGCAGCTTGGTCGGGCAGGGGAATAATTCACCCCTCCACTTT	CASSLVGQGNNSPLHF
few	-	TRBV9	TRBJ2-1	TGTGCCAGCAGCGTAGCGCAGGGAAGGAATGAGCAGTTCTTC	CASSVAQGRNEQFF
-	-	TRBV11-3	TRBJ2-7	TGTGCCAGCACGACCCCGGACTTCAGGGAGCAGTACTTC	CASTTPDFREQYF
few	-	TRBV2	TRBJ1-1	TGTGCCAGCAGTCCTACCATGAACACTGAAGCTTTCTTT	CASSPTMNTEAFF
-	TRBD2	TRBV5-1	TRBJ2-7	TGCGCCAGCAGCCGCCTTACTAGCGGGAGTTCCTACGAGCAGTACTTC	CASSRLTSGSSYEQYF
-	TRBD1	TRBV5-6	TRBJ1-3	TGTGCCAGCAGCCCACAGGGGGCTTATGGAAACACCATATATTTT	CASSPQGAYGNTIYF
-	TRBD2	TRBV10-3	TRBJ2-1	TGTGCCATCAGTGAGTCGAGGGCGGGAGGAGGCAATGAGCAGTTCTTC	CAISESRAGGGNEQFF
-	TRBD1	TRBV6-1	TRBJ1-5	TGTGCCAGCAGTGACAACAGGGGTTATCAGCCCCAGCATTTT	CASSDNRGYQPQHF
-	TRBD1	TRBV5-6	TRBJ1-3	TGTGCCAGCAGCTTGGGAAGCACAGGGGTTCGATCTGGAAACACCATATATTTT	CASSLGSTGVRSGNTIYF
once	-	TRBV10-3	TRBJ1-1	TGTGCCATCATGGAGAACACTGAAGCTTTCTTT	CAIMENTEAFF
-	-	TRBV10-3	TRBJ1-3	TGTGCCATCAGTGAGTCGGTAGGGGCGGGAAACACCATATATTTT	CAISESVGAGNTIYF
-	-	TRBV10-1	TRBJ2-1	TGCGCCAGCAGTGGTATCGGGGGAGACAATGAGCAGTTCTTC	CASSGIGGDNEQFF
-	-	TRBV6-5	TRBJ1-2	TGTGCCAGCAGTTACTCCTCCGGAACGAGAGGCTACACCTTC	CASSYSSGTRGYTF
-	-	TRBV5-1	TRBJ2-7	TGCGCCAGCAGCTTGAGTAGGGCCTACGAGCAGTACTTC	CASSLSRAYEQYF
-	TRBD1	TRBV10-3	TRBJ1-2	TGTGCCGCCCGACAGGGGGAGGCCTATGGCTACACCTTC	CAARQGEAYGYTF
-	-	TRBV12-3/TRBV12-4	TRBJ1-4	TGTGCCAGCAGTTTATCTCCGGGCATCGTGTTTTTT	CASSLSPGIVFF
-	TRBD1	TRBV5-1	TRBJ2-5	TGCGCCAGCAAACTCAACAGGGGGCTCTTGGGAGAGACCCAGTACTTC	CASKLNRGLLGETQYF
once	TRBD2	TRBV30	TRBJ2-3	TGTGCCTGGAGTCCGGGACTAGCGGGAAGAGATACGCAGTATTTT	CAWSPGLAGRDTQYF
-	-	TRBV11-2	TRBJ1-3	TGTGCCAGCAGCTTAGAGGTCCGGCTGGCGGCTGGAAACACCATATATTTT	CASSLEVRLAAGNTIYF
-	-	TRBV4-1	TRBJ1-1	TGCGCCAGCAAAGGGACACGCGGGAGGGGTGCTTTCTTT	CASKGTRGRGAFF
-	-	TRBV7-7	TRBJ2-5	TGTGCTAGCAGCGCCACACTGATCCAAGAGACCCAGTACTTC	CASSATLIQETQYF
-	TRBD2	TRBV5-1	TRBJ2-7	TGCGCCAGCAGCCTACTAGCGGGAGACTCCTACGAGCAGTACTTC	CASSLLAGDSYEQYF
-	-	TRBV30	TRBJ1-4	TGTGCCTGGAGTGTAACTAGGGTCCCGGCGGTTAATGAAAAACTGTTTTTT	CAWSVTRVPAVNEKLFF
-	-	TRBV10-3	TRBJ1-6	TGTGCCATCAGTGAGTTCGAGGGTTCACCCCTCCACTTT	CAISEFEGSPLHF
once	-	TRBV28	TRBJ2-1	TGTGCCAGCAGGAGCCCGCGCCAGGGGGGTTACAATGAGCAGTTCTTC	CASRSPRQGGYNEQFF
-	-	TRBV7-2	TRBJ2-5	TGTGCCAGCAGCTTAATTGGACTACAAGAGACCCAGTACTTC	CASSLIGLQETQYF
-	TRBD1	TRBV30	TRBJ1-3	TGTGCCGGGCTGACAGGGCACGGAAACACCATATATTTT	CAGLTGHGNTIYF
once	-	TRBV27	TRBJ1-1	TGTGCCAGCAGTTATGCCCGGGACACTGAAGCTTTCTTT	CASSYARDTEAFF
-	-	TRBV12-3/TRBV12-4	TRBJ2-5	TGTGCCAGCAGTTTAGGCTTCCAAGAGACCCAGTACTTC	CASSLGFQETQYF
-	-	TRBV12-3/TRBV12-4	TRBJ1-1	TGTGCCAGCAGTTTACGTAGGACTGAAGCTTTCTTT	CASSLRRTEAFF
-	-	TRBV7-9	TRBJ1-4	TGTGCCACTCAGACAGCAACTAATGAAAAACTGTTTTTT	CATQTATNEKLFF
-	TRBD1	TRBV6-5	TRBJ2-5	TGTGCCAGCACCAAGACAGGGCTTGGGGAGACCCAGTACTTC	CASTKTGLGETQYF
few	TRBD2	TRBV15	TRBJ2-1	TGTGCCACCAGCAGAGTAGCGGGAGGGCCCAATGAGCAGTTCTTC	CATSRVAGGPNEQFF
-	-	TRBV27	TRBJ2-3	TGTGCCAGCAGTTTTAGAGTCGCAGGGGGCACAGATACGCAGTATTTT	CASSFRVAGGTDTQYF
-	TRBD2	TRBV5-1	TRBJ2-2	TGCGCCAGCAGCTTGCGCGGGAGGAAGGCCCCGACCGGGGAGCTGTTTTTT	CASSLRGRKAPTGELFF
-	-	TRBV27	TRBJ1-6	TGTGCCAGCAGTTTATTTGGACGTGGAGGACACATCCACTTT	CASSLFGRGGHIHF
-	TRBD1	TRBV3-1/TRBV3-2	TRBJ2-1	TGTGCCAGCAGCCCTGCCGGGACAGGGCCCGGGAACAATGAGCAGTTCTTC	CASSPAGTGPGNNEQFF